The 8 T cell receptor beta chains presented below share a single source sample, sequenced in a study of T-cell reconstitution after alpha-beta-depleted transplantation in children (dated by TCRdb to about 2016). The receptor library was made with PCR. TCRdb lists the instrument as Illumina HiSeq 2500. TCR library preparation used molecular barcoding, with unique molecular identifiers applied to normalize quantification of the TCRbeta repertoire. TCRdb itself trimmed the public reads at Q25 with fastp, ran MiXCR and retained productive beta chains. Here each entry gathers all rows of one CDR3 protein and keeps the most common genes and DNA. In this sample the table shows 500,000 to 600,000 distinct CDR3 sequences, 30% to 35% of which occur a single time. Around 2.5% of the sample rests with the top ten. The source material was PBMCs from the stem cell graft donor, sampled from the stem cell graft. Source of these receptors: a human donor who donated a stem cell graft to a child with aplastic anemia.

This clonotype was seen a handful of times. V gene TRBV20-1 combines with J gene TRBJ2-3; D is unresolved. Trimming stripped 6 bases from V and 5 bases from J, with 12 bases between. CDR1 is DFQATT and CDR2 is SNEGSKA in the germline V gene (reference sequence). CDR3 length equals 12 residues. The CDR3 DNA reads as TGCAGTGCCCGCCCCTGGGTAGATACGCAGTATTTT. This encodes CSARPWVDTQYF.

This clonotype appeared a few times. V gene TRBV13 combines with J gene TRBJ2-3; D not resolved. CDR1 is PRHDT, CDR2 FYEKMQ, per germline (reference sequence). The V gene lost 4 bases and the J gene lost 3 bases, with 11 bases spanning the gap. The CDR3 loop spans 14 amino acids. The CDR3 DNA sequence: TGTGCCAGCAGCTCTGGCCCCACAACAGATACGCAGTATTTT. This translates into CASSSGPTTDTQYF.

This clonotype was seen more than once but under ten times. This chain connects TRBV6-5 to TRBJ1-4; the D is unclear. Per the germline V gene, CDR1 is MNHEY and CDR2 is SVGAGI. Trimming pared 2 bases from V and 0 bases from J, leaving 4 bases between. CDR3 length: 14 amino acids. CDR3 sequence reads: CASSYRSTNEKLFF. CDR3 bases: TGTGCCAGCAGTTACAGATCAACTAATGAAAAACTGTTTTTT.

This clonotype showed up just a few times. The chain joins TRBV7-3 to TRBJ2-7; D is undetermined. Germline-derived CDR1 and CDR2 are SGHTA and FQGTGA. The CDR3 is 13 amino acids. The V end lost 4 bases, the J end lost 4 bases, and 11 bases lay between the germline ends. CDR3 DNA: TGTGCCAGCAGCTCTCCTTGGTTTTACGAGCAGTACTTC. It codes for CASSSPWFYEQYF. Filled out from reference TRBV7-3 and TRBJ2-7, the complete variable domain reads GAGVSQTPSNKVTEKGKYVELRCDPISGHTALYWYRQSLGQGPEFLIYFQGTGAADDSGLPNDRFFAVRPEGSVSTLKIQRTERGDSAVYLCASSSPWFYEQYFGPGTRLTVT.

The chain uses TRBV18 and TRBJ2-3; D possibly corresponds to TRBD2 (6 bases). The CDR3 extends over 17 amino acids. CDR1 and CDR2 from the germline V gene are KGHSH and LQKENI. V was shortened by 1 base and J by 1 base, with 15 bases between the two germline ends. The CDR3 DNA follows: TGTGCCAGCTCACCACGCACCTATCCGGGAGGCACAGATACGCAGTATTTT. Encoded protein: CASSPRTYPGGTDTQYF.

The genes are TRBV18 and TRBJ2-7; 7 bases match TRBD1. The ends lost 1 base at V and 6 bases at J; junction bases unmatched: 6. The CDR3 runs 14 residues. Germline-derived CDR1 and CDR2 are KGHSH and LQKENI. CDR3 in amino acids: CASSPRTGESEQYV. CDR3 DNA sequence: TGTGCCAGCTCACCACGGACAGGAGAAAGCGAGCAGTACGTC.

This clonotype was counted between two and nine times. V and J are TRBV29-1 and TRBJ2-3; tentatively, D is TRBD2 (5 bases). Trimming left V 4 bases short and J 4 bases short, with 15 bases between. Looked up from germline, CDR1 is SQVTM and CDR2 is ANQGSEA. CDR3 length: 14 amino acids. The CDR3 DNA is TGCAGCGTTGCGCTGAGGGCCGGGGCAGATACGCAGTATTTT. Protein: CSVALRAGADTQYF.

The chain employs TRBV24-1 and TRBJ2-3, with 8 bases identical to TRBD2. After removal of 3 bases from V and 2 bases from J, the junction contained 9 bases not matched to a gene. This CDR3 is 17 amino acids long. The germline V gene has CDR1 KGHDR and CDR2 SFDVKD. The CDR3 here is CATSDESGSILTDTQYF. CDR3 nucleotides: TGTGCCACCAGTGATGAGAGCGGGAGTATCCTCACAGATACGCAGTATTTT.